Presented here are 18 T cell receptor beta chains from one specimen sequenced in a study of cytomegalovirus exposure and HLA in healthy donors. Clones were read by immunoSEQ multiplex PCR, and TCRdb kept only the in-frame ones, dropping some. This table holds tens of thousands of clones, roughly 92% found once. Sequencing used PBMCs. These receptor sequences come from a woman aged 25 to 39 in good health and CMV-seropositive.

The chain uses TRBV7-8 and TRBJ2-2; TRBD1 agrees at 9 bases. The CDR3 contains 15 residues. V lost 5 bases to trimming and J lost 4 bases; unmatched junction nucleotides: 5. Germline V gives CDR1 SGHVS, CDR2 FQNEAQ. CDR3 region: CASSRTGEGTGELFF. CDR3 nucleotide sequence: TGTGCCAGCAGCCGGACAGGGGAGGGCACCGGGGAGCTGTTTTTT. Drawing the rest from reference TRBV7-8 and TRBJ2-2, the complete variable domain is GAGVSQSPRYKVAKRGQDVALRCDPISGHVSLFWYQQALGQGPEFLTYFQNEAQLDKSGLPSDRFFAERPEGSVSTLKIQRTQQEDSAVYLCASSRTGEGTGELFFGEGSRLTVL.

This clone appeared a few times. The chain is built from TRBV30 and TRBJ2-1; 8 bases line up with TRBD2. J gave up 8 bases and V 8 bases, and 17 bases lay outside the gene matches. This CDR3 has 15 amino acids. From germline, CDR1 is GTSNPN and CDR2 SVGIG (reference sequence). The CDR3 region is CALQLAGGPGYEQFF. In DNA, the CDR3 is TGTGCCCTCCAACTGGCGGGAGGCCCAGGGTATGAGCAGTTCTTC.

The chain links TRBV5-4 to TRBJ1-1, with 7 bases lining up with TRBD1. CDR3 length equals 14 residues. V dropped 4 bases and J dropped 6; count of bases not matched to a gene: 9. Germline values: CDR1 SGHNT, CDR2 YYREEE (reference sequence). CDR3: CASSRDSVWAEAFF. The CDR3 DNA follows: TGTGCCAGCAGCAGGGACAGCGTCTGGGCTGAAGCTTTCTTT.

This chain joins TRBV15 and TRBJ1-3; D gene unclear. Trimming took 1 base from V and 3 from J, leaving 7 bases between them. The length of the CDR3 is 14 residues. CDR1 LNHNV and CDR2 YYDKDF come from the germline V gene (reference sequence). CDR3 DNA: TGTGCCACCAGCAGAGGAGCGGTTGGAAACACCATATATTTT. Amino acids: CATSRGAVGNTIYF.

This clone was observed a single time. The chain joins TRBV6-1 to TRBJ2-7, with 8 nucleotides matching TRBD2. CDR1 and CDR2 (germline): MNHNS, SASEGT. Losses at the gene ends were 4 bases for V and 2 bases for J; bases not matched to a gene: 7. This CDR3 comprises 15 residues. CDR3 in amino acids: CASSGSSGIAYEQYF. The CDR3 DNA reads TGTGCCAGCAGTGGTAGTAGCGGGATTGCCTACGAGCAGTACTTC.

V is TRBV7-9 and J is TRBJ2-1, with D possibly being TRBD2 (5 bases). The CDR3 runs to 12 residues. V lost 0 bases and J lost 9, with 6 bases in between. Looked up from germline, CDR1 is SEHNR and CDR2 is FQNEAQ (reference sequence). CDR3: CASSLAGSEQFF. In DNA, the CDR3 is TGTGCCAGCAGCTTAGCGGGGAGTGAGCAGTTCTTC.

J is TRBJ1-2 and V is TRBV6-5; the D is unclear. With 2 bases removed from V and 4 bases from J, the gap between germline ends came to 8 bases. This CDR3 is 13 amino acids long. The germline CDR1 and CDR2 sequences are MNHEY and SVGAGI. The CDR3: CASSYAQSYGYTF. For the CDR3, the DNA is TGTGCCAGCAGTTACGCACAGAGCTATGGCTACACCTTC.

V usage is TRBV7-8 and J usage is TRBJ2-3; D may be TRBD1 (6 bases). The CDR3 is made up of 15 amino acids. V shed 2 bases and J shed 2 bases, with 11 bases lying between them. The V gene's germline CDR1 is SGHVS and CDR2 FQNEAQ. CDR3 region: CASSLRTENTDTQYF. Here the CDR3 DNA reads TGTGCCAGCAGCTTAAGGACAGAAAACACAGATACGCAGTATTTT.

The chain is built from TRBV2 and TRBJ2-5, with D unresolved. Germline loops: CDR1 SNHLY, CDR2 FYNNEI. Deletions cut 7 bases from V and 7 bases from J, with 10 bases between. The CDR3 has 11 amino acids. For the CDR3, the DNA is TGTGCCAGCAAGACCACGGGGACCCAGTACTTC. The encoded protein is CASKTTGTQYF.

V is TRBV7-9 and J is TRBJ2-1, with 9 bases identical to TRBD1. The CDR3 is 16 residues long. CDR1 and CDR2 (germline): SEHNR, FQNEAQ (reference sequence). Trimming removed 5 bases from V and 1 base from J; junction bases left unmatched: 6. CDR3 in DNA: TGTGCCAGCAGCATATACAGGGGGCTGTCCTACAATGAGCAGTTCTTC. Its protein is CASSIYRGLSYNEQFF.

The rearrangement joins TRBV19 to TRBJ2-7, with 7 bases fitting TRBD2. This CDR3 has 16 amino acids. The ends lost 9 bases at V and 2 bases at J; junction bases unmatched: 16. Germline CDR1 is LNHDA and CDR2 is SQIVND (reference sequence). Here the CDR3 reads CASKTSAGASTYEQYF. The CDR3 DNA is TGTGCCAGCAAAACCTCGGCGGGAGCCTCTACCTACGAGCAGTACTTC.

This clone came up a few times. In DNA form, the CDR3 reads TGTGCCACCACGCCGGAGGCGGAATATGGCTACACCTTC. Translation gives CATTPEAEYGYTF. V usage is TRBV10-3 and J usage is TRBJ1-2, with D uncertain. With 10 bases removed from V and 5 bases from J, the gap between germline ends came to 17 bases. Germline CDR1 reads ENHRY; CDR2 reads SYGVKD. The CDR3 spans 13 residues.

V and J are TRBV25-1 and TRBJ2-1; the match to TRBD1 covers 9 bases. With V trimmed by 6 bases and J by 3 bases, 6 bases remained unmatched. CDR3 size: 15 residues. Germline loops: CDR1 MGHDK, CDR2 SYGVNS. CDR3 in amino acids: CASRGQGRGYNEQFF. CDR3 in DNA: TGTGCCAGCAGAGGACAGGGGAGAGGCTACAATGAGCAGTTCTTC.

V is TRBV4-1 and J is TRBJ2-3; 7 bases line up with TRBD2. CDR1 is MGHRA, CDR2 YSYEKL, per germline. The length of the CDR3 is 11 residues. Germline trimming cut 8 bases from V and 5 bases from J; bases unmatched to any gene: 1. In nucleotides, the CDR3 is TGCGCCAGCCGGGGGGAAGATACGCAGTATTTT. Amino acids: CASRGEDTQYF.

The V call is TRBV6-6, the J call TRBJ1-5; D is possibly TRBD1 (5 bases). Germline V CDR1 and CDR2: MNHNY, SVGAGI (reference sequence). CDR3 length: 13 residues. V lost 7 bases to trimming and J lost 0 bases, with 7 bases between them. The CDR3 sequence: CASKTGSNQPQHF. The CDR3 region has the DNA TGTGCCAGCAAAACAGGTAGCAATCAGCCCCAGCATTTT.

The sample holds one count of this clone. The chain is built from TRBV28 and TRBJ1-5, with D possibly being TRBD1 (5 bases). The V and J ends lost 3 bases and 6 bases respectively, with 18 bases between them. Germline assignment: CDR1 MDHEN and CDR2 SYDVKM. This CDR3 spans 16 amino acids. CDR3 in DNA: TGTGCCAGCAGTTTGCCCCCCGGGCAGGGAAGTCAGCCCCAGCATTTT. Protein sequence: CASSLPPGQGSQPQHF.

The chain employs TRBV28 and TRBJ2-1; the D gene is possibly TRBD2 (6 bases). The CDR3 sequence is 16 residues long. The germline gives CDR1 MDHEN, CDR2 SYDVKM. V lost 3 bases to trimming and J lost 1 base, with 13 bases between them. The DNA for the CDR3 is TGTGCCAGCAGTTTTTCGCAACGGGGGTCCTACAATGAGCAGTTCTTC. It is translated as CASSFSQRGSYNEQFF.

CDR3 sequence reads: CAWNQDRGLYEQYF. The CDR3 coding sequence is TGTGCCTGGAACCAGGACAGGGGTCTCTACGAGCAGTACTTC. The V gene is TRBV30, the J gene TRBJ2-7; 9 bases align to TRBD1. The ends lost 4 bases at V and 3 bases at J; junction bases unmatched: 7. This CDR3 is built from 14 residues. CDR1 and CDR2 (germline): GTSNPN, SVGIG (reference sequence).